This T cell receptor beta chain was recovered during a study of T cell clonotyping in hematopoietic cell transplantation. Sample time point: recipient sample about 28 days before transplant, after cytoreduction. As regards this clone: Its ends do not fully match the called genes, so a read error is possible.

This CDR3 is built from 15 residues. Germline-derived CDR1 and CDR2 are ENHRY and SYGVKD. Assay: immunoSEQ multiplex PCR; the TCRdb copy retains only in-frame clones and omits some. The table lists 45,000 or so clones, about four fifths of them singletons. Specimen: peripheral blood mononuclear cells, collected before stem cell transplant. This TCR was recovered from a man aged 60-69 years with myelodysplastic syndrome. Some clones in this sample may be carry-over from other donors' samples. This chain uses TRBV10-3 with TRBJ1-1; D ambiguous. CDR3 coding DNA: TGTGCCAGCAGTTCCACCTCGATCATGAACACTGAAGCTTTCTTT. It yields the protein CASSSTSIMNTEAFF.